The source of this T cell receptor beta chain is a study of blood T cell repertoires in COVID-19. Study details: Material from acute and convalescent COVID-19 was sourced from the United States, Italy and Spain. The analysed material was cDNA or gDNA that came from T cells, B-cell-depleted T cells, or PBMCs.

V lost 5 bases, J lost 4 bases, and 11 bases lay in between. The CDR3 runs 14 residues. In germline, CDR1 is LGHDT, CDR2 YNNKEL (reference sequence). Seattle-derived patients entered the study during active infection and were followed longitudinally. Assay used: immunoSEQ multiplex PCR; TCRdb lists only in-frame clones, some missing. Of 120,000 or so clones in the sample, approximately 85% are singletons; the top ten hold 17%. The sequencing sample was made of peripheral blood. The sequence derives from a man aged 25-45 years with COVID-19, enrolled during active disease. The chain is built from TRBV3-1 (or the pseudogene TRBV3-2) and TRBJ2-2, with unresolved D. The CDR3: CASSLRKATGELFF. In DNA, the CDR3 is TGTGCCAGCAGCTTGCGTAAAGCCACCGGGGAGCTGTTTTTT.